The sequence of this T cell receptor (beta chain) was determined in a study of identical twins. MiXCR, applied by TCRdb to the 5' RACE reads, yields one record per CDR3 protein. The sample contains 700,000 to 950,000 distinct CDR3 sequences, about 12% of which appear only once. This CDR3 has 17 amino acids. The sample also formed part of further work on yellow fever vaccine responses in identical twins.

The sequence came from a woman between 18 and 29 years old in good health. Material for sequencing was PBMCs. The chain employs TRBV21-1 and TRBJ2-3; the table names TRBD2, a call not compared with the DNA. TRBV21-1 is designated a pseudogene. The CDR3 region is CASSKAWSPRVTDTQYF. CDR3 DNA: TGTGCCAGCAGCAAAGCATGGTCTCCGAGGGTGACAGATACGCAGTATTTT.